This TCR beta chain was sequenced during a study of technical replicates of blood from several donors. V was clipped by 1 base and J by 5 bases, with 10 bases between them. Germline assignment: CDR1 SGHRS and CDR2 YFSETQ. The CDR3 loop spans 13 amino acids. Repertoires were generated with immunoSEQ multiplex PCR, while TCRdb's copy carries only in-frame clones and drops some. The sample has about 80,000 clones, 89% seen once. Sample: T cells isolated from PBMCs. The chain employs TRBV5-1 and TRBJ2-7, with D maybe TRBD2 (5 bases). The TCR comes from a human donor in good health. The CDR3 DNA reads TGCGCCAGCAGCTTGACCCCTAGCCACGAGCAGTACTTC. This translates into CASSLTPSHEQYF.